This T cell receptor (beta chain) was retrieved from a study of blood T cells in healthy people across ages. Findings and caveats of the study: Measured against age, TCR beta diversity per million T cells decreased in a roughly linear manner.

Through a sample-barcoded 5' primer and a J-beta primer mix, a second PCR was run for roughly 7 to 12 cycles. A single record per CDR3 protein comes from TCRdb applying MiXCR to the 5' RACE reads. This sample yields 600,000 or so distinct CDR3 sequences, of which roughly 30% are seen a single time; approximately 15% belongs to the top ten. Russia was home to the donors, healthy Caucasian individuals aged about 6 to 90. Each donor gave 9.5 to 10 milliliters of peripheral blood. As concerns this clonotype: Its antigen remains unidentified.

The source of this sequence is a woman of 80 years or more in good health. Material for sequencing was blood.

The CDR3 DNA is TGTGCCAGCAGCTTTTCAGTTGACGAGCAGTACTTC. This sequence encodes CASSFSVDEQYF. The rearrangement joins TRBV7-9 to TRBJ2-4, with D uncertain. The DNA end is a closer match to TRBJ2-7, so the J assignment may be wrong. Germline V gene lookup returns CDR1 SEHNR and CDR2 FQNEAQ (reference sequence). The CDR3 runs 12 residues.